This TCR beta chain was sequenced during a study of a mutant IDH1 vaccine in newly diagnosed glioma. In the study overall: Treated patients had a mean age of approximately 41 years and a sex split that was roughly 60% male and 37.5% female.

The CDR3 is 14 amino acids. Germline-derived CDR1 and CDR2 are SGHDN and FVKESK. Trimming shortened V by 0 bases and J by 4 bases, and 9 bases separated the two germline ends. Time point specified: baseline, week 1 (first vaccination visit). The treatment was: pre-vaccination baseline after standard-of-care therapy. Generated by immunoSEQ multiplex PCR, the TCRdb table keeps only in-frame clones and is missing some. This table holds fewer than 85,000 clones, 80% to 90% found once. This material consisted of PBMCs, taken from a glioma patient treated with radiotherapy, temozolomide or both. The source of this sequence is a man aged 25-40 years with glioma. V and J are TRBV14 and TRBJ1-2; D not resolved. CDR3 nucleotides: TGTGCCAGCAGCCAAGATATGGGTTCCTATGGCTACACCTTC. It encodes CASSQDMGSYGYTF. Supplemented by reference TRBV14 and TRBJ1-2, the full variable domain reads EAGVTQFPSHSVIEKGQTVTLRCDPISGHDNLYWYRRVMGKEIKFLLHFVKESKQDESGMPNNRFLAERTGGTYSTLKVQPAELEDSGVYFCASSQDMGSYGYTFGSGTRLTVV.